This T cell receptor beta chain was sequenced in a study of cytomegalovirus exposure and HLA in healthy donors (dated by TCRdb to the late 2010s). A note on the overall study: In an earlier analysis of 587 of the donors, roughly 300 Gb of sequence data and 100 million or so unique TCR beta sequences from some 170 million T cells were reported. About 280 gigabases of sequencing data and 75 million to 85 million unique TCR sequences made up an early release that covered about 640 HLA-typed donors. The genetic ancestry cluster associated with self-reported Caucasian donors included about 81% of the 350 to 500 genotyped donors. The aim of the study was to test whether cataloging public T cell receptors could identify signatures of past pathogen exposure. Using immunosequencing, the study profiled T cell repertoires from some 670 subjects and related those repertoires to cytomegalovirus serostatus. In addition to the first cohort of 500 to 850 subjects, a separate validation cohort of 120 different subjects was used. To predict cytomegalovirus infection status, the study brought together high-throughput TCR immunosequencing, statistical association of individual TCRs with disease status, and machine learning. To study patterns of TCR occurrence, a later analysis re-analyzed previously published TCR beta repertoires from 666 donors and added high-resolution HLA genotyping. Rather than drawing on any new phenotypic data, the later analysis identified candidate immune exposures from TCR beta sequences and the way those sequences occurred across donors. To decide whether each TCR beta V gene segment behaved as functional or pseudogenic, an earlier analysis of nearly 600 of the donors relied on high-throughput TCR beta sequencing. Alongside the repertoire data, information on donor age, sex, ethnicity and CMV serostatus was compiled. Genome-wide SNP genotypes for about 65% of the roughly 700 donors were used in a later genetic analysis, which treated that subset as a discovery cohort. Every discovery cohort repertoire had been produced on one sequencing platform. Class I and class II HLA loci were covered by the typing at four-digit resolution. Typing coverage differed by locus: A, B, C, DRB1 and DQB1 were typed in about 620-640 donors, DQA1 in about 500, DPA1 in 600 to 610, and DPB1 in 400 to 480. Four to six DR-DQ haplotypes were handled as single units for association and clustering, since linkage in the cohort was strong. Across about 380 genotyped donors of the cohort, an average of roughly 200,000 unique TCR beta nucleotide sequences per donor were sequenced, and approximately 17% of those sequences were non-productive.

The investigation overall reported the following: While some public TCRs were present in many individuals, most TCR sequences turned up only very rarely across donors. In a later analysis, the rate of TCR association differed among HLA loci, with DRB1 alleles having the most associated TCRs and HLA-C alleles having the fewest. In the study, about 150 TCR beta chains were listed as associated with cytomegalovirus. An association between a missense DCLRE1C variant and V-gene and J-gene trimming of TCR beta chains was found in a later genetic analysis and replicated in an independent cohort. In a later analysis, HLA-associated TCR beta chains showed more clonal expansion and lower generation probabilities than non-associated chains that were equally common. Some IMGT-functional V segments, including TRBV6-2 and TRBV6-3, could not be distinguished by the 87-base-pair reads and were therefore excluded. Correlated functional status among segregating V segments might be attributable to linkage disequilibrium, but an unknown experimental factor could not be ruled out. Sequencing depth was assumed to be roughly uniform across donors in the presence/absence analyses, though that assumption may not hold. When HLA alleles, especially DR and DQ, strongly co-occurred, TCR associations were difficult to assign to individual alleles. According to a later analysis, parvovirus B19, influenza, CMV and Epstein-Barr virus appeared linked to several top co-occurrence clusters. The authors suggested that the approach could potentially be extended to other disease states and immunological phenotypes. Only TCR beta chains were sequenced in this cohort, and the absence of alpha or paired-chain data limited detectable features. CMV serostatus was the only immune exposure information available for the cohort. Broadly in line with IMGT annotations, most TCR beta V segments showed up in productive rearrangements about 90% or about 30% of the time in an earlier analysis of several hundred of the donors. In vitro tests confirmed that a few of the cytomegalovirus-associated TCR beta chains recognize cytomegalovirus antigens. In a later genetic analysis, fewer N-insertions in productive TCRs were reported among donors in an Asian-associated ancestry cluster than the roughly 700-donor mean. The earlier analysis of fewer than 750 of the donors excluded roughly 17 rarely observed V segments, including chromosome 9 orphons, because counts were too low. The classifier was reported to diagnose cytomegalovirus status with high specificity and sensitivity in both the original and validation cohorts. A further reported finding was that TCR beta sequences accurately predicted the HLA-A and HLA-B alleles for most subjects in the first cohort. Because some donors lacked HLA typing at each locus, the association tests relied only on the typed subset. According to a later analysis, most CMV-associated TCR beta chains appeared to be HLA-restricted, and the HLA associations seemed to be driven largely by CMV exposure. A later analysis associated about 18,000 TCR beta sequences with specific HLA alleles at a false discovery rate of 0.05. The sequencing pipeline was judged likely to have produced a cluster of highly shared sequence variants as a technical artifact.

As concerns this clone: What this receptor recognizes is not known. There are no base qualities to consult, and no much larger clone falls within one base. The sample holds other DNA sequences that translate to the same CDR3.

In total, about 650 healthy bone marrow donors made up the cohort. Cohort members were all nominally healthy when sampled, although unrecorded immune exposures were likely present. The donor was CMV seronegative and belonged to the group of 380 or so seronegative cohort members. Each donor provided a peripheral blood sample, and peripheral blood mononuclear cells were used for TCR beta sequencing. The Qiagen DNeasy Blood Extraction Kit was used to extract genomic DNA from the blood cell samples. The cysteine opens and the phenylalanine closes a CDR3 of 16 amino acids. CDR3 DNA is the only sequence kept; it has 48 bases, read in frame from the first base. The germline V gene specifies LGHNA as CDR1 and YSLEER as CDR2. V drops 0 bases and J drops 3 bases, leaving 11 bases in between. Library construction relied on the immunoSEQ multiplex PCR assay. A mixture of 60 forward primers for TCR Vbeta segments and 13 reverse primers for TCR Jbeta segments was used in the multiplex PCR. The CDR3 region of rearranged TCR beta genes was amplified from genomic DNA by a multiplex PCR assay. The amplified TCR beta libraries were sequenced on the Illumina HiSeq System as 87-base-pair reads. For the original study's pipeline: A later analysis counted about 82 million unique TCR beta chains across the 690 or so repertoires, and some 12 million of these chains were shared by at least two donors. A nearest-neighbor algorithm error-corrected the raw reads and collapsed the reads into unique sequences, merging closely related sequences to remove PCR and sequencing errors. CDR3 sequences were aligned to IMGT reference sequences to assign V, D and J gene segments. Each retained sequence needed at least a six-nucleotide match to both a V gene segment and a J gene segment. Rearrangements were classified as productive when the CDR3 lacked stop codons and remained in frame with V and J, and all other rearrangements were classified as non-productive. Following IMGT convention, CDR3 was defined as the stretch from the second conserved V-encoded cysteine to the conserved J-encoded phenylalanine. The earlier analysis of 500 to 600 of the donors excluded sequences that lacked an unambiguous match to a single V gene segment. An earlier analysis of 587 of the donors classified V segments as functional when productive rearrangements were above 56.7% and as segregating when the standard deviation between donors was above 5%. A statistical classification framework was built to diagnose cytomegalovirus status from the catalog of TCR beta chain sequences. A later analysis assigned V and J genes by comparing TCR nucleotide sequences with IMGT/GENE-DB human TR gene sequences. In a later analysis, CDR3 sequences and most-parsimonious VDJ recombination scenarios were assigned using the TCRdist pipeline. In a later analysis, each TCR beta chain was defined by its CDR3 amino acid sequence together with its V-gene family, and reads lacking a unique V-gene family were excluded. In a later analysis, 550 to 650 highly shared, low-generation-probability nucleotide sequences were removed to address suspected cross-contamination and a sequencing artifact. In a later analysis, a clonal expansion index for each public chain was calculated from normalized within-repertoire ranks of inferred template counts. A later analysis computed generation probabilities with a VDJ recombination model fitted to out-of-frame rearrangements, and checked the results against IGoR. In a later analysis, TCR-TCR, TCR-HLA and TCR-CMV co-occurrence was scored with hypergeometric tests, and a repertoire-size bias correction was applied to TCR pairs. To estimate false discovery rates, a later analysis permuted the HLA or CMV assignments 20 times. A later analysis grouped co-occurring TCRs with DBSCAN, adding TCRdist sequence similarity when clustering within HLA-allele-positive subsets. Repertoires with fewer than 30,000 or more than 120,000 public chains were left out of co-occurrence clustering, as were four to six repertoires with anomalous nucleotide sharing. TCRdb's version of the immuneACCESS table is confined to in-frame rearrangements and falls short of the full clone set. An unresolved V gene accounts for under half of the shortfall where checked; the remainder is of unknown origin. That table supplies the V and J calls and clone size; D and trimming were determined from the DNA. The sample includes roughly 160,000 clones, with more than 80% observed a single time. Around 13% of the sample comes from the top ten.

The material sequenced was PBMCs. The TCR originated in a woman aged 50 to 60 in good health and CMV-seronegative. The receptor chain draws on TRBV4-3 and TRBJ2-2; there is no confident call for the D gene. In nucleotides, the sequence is TGCGCCAGCAGCCAAGATCGCGGTGCGGACACCGGGGAGCTGTTTTTT. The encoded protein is CASSQDRGADTGELFF.